This T cell receptor (beta chain) was recovered during a study of T-cell reconstitution after alpha-beta-depleted transplantation in children. Study findings and constraints: Several hundred expanded graft clones reportedly were the source of alpha-beta T cells about two months after transplant.

Molecular barcoding with unique molecular identifiers was used for the TCRbeta library. TCRdb passed the PCR reads through MiXCR, listing each CDR3 protein once. This sample has about 210,000 distinct CDR3 sequences, with 17% found just once. Germline CDR1 is LGHNA and CDR2 is YNFKEQ. The trim removed 6 bases at V and 3 bases at J, leaving 10 bases unmatched. This CDR3 has 16 residues. This clonotype has only a few counts. Its antigen is unknown. This sequence was found in a male patient under 10 years old who had a stem cell transplant for acute lymphoblastic leukemia, so the T cells may come from the graft donor. This sequence joins TRBV4-2 and TRBJ2-2, with 7 bases fitting TRBD1. The material was PBMCs, mostly from graft donor cells, obtained 360 days after TCRalphabeta/CD19-depleted stem cell transplant. The CDR3: CASSRSGTAYTGELFF. The CDR3 DNA follows: TGTGCCAGCAGTCGGTCGGGGACAGCATACACCGGGGAGCTGTTTTTT.